Listed below are T cell receptor beta chains from one sample, sequenced in a study of early T cells in non-severe SARS-CoV-2 infection. TCRdb re-analysed the 5' RACE reads in MiXCR, keeping a single row per CDR3 protein. The sample lists approximately 90,000 distinct CDR3 sequences, 15% to 20% occurring once. The sample in question was whole blood, obtained at baseline. These receptors originate from an adult who was a healthcare worker with PCR-confirmed SARS-CoV-2 infection or an uninfected control (not recorded which). Each CDR3 is given without its conserved first and last residue.

v_call: TRBV20-1; cdr3_aa: SARADSGTIY
v_call: TRBV19; cdr3_aa: ATGRRGNYGYT
v_call: TRBV5-5; cdr3_aa: ASRTGGLFPGELF
v_call: TRBV4-1; cdr3_aa: ASSQGGTQY
v_call: TRBV7-8; cdr3_aa: ASSQTRTLSGELF
v_call: TRBV5-6; cdr3_aa: ASSLYQLNQPQH
v_call: TRBV6-7; cdr3_aa: ASSLDRGYGYT
v_call: TRBV9; cdr3_aa: ASSVGQGANTGELF
v_call: TRBV27; cdr3_aa: ASSLSISGKMDTQY
v_call: TRBV28; cdr3_aa: ASSALSTDTQY
v_call: TRBV7-2; cdr3_aa: ASSPRSQGNGYT
v_call: TRBV5-1; cdr3_aa: ASSFIENTEAF
v_call: TRBV2; cdr3_aa: ASTPEQAHEQF
v_call: TRBV13; cdr3_aa: ASSRGRPNSPLH
v_call: TRBV6-5; cdr3_aa: ASSPSGVGTDTQY
v_call: TRBV7-2; cdr3_aa: ASSQAETTYEQY
v_call: TRBV20-1; cdr3_aa: SASSDGYT
v_call: TRBV4-3; cdr3_aa: ASSHQASGADTQY
v_call: TRBV14; cdr3_aa: ASSQRAGDEKLF
v_call: TRBV7-2; cdr3_aa: ASSSGLLAKNIQY
v_call: TRBV10-2; cdr3_aa: ASRKVGRSDTQY
v_call: TRBV12-3/TRBV12-4; cdr3_aa: ASSLWLDPSTDTQY
v_call: TRBV9; cdr3_aa: ASSVGRNTGELF
v_call: TRBV29-1; cdr3_aa: SVVLAGTNQPQH